This T cell receptor beta chain appears in the sequencing data of a study of cytomegalovirus exposure and HLA in healthy donors. Overall study findings and caveats: Association with HLA alleles at 0.05 false discovery rate was found for 16,951 TCR beta sequences in a later analysis.

For this clone: Its antigen is still unknown.

Germline trimming cut 6 bases from V and 3 bases from J; bases unmatched to any gene: 15. The CDR3 is 17 residues long. The V gene's germline CDR1 is ENHRY and CDR2 SYGVKD. The PCR was carried out with 60 Vbeta primers and 13 Jbeta primers. Measured with immunoSEQ multiplex PCR; TCRdb has only the in-frame clones, and not every one. The top ten hold approximately 7.8% of the sample, which has about 62,000 clones, about 79% seen once. This receptor was obtained from a man aged 55 to 70 in good health and CMV-seropositive. This chain uses TRBV10-3 with TRBJ2-7, with 9 bases matching TRBD1. The sequenced material came from PBMCs. CDR3 nucleotides: TGTGCCATCAGGAACCTCGGACAGGGGTCTTCTGGCTACGAGCAGTACTTC. Translated: CAIRNLGQGSSGYEQYF.